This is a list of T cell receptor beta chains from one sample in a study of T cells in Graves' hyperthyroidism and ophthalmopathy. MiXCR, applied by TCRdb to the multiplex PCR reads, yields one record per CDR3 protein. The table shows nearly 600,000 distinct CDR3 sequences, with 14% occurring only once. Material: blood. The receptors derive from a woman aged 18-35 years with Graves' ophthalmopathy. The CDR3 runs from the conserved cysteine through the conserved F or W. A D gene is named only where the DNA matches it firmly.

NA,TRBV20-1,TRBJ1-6,CSARTRTDHSPLHF
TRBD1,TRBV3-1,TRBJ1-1,CASSPSLLSGGGNTEAFF
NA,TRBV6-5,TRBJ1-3,CASSYSPQGLSGNTIYF
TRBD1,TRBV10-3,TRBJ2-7,CAISGGQDYEQYF
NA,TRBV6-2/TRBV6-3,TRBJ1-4,CASSYDRPHSTNEKLFF
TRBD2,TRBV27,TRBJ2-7,CASSSRLATAYEQYF
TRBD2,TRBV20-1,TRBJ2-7,CSATGTGTSGTRPYEQYF
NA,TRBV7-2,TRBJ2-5,CASSEQGEETQYF
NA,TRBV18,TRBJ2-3,CASSPTQDTQYF
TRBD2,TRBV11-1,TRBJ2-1,CASSLVLAGGFYSYNEQFF
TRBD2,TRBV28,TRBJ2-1,CATSWLAGGYEQFF
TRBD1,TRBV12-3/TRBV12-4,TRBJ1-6,CASSYRDRDSPLHF
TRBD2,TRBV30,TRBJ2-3,CAWSVGLAGASDTQYF
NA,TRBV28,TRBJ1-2,CALQPGDLNYGYTF
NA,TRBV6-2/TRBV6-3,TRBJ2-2,CASSYSYLRGYTGELFF
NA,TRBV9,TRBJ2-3,CASSVAGANTQYF
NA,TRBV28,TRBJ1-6,CASSLGLKRWNSPLHF
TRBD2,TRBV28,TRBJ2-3,CASSVTSGITDTQYF
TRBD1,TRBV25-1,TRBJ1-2,CASSEPQGGNYGYTF
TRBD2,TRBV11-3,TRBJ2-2,CASRPPASGGAGELFF
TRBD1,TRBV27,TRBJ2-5,CASSYRTGGEETQYF
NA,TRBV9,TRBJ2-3,CASSVAPQTTDTQYF
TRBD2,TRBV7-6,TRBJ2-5,CASSSLAGAGETQYF
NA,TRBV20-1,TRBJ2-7,CSARDGRGLLYEQYF
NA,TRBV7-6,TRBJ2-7,CASSSLERPYEQYF
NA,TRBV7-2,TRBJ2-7,CASSTREFAYEQYF
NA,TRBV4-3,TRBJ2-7,CASSQDRGLPSSYEQYF
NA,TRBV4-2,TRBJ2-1,CASSQDYREHYNEQFF
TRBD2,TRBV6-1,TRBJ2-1,CASSRTRLAVYNEQFF
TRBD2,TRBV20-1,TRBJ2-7,CSARAGLAGYEQYF
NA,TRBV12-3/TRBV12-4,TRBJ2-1,CASSLGRAAGEQFF
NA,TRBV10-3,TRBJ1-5,CAISTPNSGQPQHF
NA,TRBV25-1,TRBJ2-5,CASSEVRGGQETQYF
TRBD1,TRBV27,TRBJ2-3,CASSHRTGVGGTDTQYF
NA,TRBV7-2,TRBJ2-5,CASSTYQETQYF
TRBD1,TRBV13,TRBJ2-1,CASSLEGQGLSEQFF
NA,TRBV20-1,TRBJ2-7,CSAKDTHYEQYF